This T cell receptor (beta chain) was retrieved from a study of post-analysis software for immune sequencing data. Whole-study results and caveats: In patients, about 5 TRBV segments were more frequent than in controls, with TRBV5-6, TRBV5-1 and TRBV20-1 among them.

The CDR3 loop spans 15 amino acids. V was pared by 5 bases and J by 4 bases, with 15 bases between. Presence of unique molecular identifiers characterized the TCR beta cDNA libraries. MiXCR, run by TCRdb on the PCR reads, gives a single entry per CDR3 protein. The sample carries about 500,000 distinct CDR3 sequences, roughly 45% recorded once. Concerning this clonotype itself: Its specificity is unknown.

The sequenced material came from blood. This chain links TRBV12-3 or TRBV12-4 with TRBJ2-1; D is ambiguous. This TCR was sampled from a girl aged 10-17 years with multiple sclerosis. CDR3 loop: CASSTRMDLYNEQFF. For the CDR3, the DNA is TGTGCCAGCAGTACCCGGATGGACCTATACAATGAGCAGTTCTTC.